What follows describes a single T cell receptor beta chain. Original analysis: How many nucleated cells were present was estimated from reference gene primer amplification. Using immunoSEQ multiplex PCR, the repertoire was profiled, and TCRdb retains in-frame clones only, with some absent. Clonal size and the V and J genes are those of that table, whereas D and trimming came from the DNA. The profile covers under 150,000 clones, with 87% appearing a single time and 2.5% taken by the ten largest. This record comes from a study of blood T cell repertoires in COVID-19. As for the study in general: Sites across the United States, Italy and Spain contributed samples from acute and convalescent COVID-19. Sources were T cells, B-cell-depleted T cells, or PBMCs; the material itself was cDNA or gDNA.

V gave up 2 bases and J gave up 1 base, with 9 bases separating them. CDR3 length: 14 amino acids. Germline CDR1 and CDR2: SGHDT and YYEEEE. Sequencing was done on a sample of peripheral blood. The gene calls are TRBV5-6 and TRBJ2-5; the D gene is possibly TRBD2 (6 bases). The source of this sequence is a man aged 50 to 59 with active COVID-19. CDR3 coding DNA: TGTGCCAGCAGCTTCGGGCGGGGCCAAGAGACCCAGTACTTC. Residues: CASSFGRGQETQYF.